This TCR beta chain is drawn from a study of blood T cell repertoires in COVID-19 (TCRdb year 2020). In the study overall: Collaborator samples came from the United States, Italy and Spain and covered acute and convalescent phases of COVID-19. The material from the prospective study consisted of cDNA or gDNA derived from T cells, B-cell-depleted T cells, or PBMCs. Deeply sampled blood TCRbeta repertoires from subjects exposed to, actively infected with, or recovered from COVID-19 were included in the dataset. The repertoires were released in a freely available public database meant as a resource for research on the immune response to SARS-CoV-2. Samples came from the ongoing ImmuneRACE study (first 160 participants) plus 1,254 subjects from 6 global collaborators. The sample metadata nearly always contained a de-identified subject ID, COVID-19 status, age in years and sex. Where HLA class I and class II types were available, the types were taken from metadata supplied by the sample provider, not from assay-based typing.

The collaborating institutions used their own protocols to collect whole blood in K2EDTA tubes. For TCRbeta analysis, collaborators shipped samples in one of three forms: frozen whole blood, isolated PBMCs, or DNA extracted from either of those sample types. Points on this clone: Its target antigen remains unknown. Per-nucleotide qualities are absent, and no much larger clonotype sits a single base away.

Summary of the overall study and its limitations: Clinical and demographic metadata were provided uncurated, with the amount varying by source and participant.

In the germline V gene (reference sequence), CDR1 corresponds to SEHNR and CDR2 to FQNEAQ. The CDR3 holds 16 amino acids from the cysteine to the phenylalanine. Of the read, only the CDR3 DNA is kept; its 48 bases are in frame from base 1. V is cut by 1 base and J by 0 bases, and the space between the germline ends is 11 bases. TCRbeta CDR3 regions were amplified from genomic DNA by means of the immunoSEQ Assay, a bias-controlled multiplex PCR. Under the source paper's analysis protocol: The number of nucleated cells in each sample was estimated from the amplification of reference gene primers within the assay. To quantify the absolute abundance of each unique TCRbeta CDR3 rearrangement, sequence reads were collapsed and filtered. Productive Simpson clonality was computed per sample as the square root of Simpson's diversity index over productive rearrangements. TCRdb re-hosts the immuneACCESS table, in-frame sequences only. Its copies lack some clones; in the studies checked, an unresolved V gene accounts for under half of them, and the cause for the rest is not known. V and J calls and clone size follow that table, whereas D and trimming were derived from the DNA. The table for this sample lists approximately 60,000 clones; 80% to 90% of them were counted only once. Of the sample, roughly 6.3% falls within the top ten clones.

Here the chain combines TRBV7-9 and TRBJ2-3; no D gene can be assigned with confidence. The source is a human donor in a cohort sampled during active COVID-19. Sequencing input: peripheral blood. Here is the DNA: TGTGCCAGCAGCTTAGGTCTCCCCGGGAGCACAGATACGCAGTATTTT. Its protein is CASSLGLPGSTDTQYF.